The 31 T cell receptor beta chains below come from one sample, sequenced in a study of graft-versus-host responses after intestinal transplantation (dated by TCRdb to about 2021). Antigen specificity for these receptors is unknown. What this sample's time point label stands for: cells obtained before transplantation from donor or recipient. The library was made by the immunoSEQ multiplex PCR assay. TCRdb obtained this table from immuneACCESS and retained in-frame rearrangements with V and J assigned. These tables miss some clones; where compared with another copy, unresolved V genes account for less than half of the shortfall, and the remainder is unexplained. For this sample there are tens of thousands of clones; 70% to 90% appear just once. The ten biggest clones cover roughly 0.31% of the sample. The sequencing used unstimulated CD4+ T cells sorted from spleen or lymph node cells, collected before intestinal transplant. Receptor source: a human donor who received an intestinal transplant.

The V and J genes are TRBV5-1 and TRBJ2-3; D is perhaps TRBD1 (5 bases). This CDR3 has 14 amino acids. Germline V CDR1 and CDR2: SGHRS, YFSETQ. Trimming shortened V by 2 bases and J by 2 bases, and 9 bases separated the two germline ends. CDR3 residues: CASSFRQLTDTQYF. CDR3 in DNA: TGCGCCAGCAGCTTCCGACAGCTCACAGATACGCAGTATTTT.

The CDR3 nucleotides read TGTGCCAGCAGTCCGACCCAGCGAGTCAATCAGCCCCAGCATTTT. Translating gives CASSPTQRVNQPQHF. This chain connects TRBV6-5 to TRBJ1-5; unclear D gene. CDR3 size: 15 residues. Germline values: CDR1 MNHEY, CDR2 SVGAGI. V was pared by 5 bases and J by 3 bases, with 14 bases between.

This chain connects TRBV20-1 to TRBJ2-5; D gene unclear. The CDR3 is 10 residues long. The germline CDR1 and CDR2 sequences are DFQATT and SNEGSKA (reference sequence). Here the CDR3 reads CSITEETQYF. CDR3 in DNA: TGCAGCATTACTGAAGAGACCCAGTACTTC.

For the CDR3, the DNA is TGTGCCAGCAGTTTACAGGGGAACACTGAAGCTTTCTTT. Protein product: CASSLQGNTEAFF. The chain combines TRBV27 with TRBJ1-1; D is perhaps TRBD1 (5 bases). CDR3 length: 13 amino acids. V lost 2 bases to trimming and J lost 1 base, with 5 bases between them. Germline V lookup: CDR1 MNHEY, CDR2 SMNVEV (reference sequence).

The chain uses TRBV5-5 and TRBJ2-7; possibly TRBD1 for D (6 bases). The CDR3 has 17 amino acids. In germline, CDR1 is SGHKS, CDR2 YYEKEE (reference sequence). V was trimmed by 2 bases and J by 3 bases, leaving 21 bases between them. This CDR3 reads CASSFGRQDSGVYEQYF. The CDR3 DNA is TGTGCCAGCAGCTTTGGTCGTCAGGACAGCGGAGTCTACGAGCAGTACTTC.

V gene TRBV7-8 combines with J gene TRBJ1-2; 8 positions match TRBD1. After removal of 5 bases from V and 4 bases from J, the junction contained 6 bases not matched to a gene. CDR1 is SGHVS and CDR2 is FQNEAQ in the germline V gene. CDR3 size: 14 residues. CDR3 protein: CASSLGQGIYGYTF. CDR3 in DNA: TGTGCCAGCAGCCTCGGACAGGGCATCTATGGCTACACCTTC.

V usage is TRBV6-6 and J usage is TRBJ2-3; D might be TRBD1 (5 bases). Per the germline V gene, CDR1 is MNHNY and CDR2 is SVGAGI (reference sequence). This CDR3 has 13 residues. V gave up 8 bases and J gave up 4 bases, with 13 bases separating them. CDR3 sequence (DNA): TGTGCCAGCCTTCGCAGGGAAGCAGATACGCAGTATTTT. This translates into CASLRREADTQYF.

The CDR3 DNA is TGTGCCAGCAGCCAAGCCCCTAGCGGCTACACAGATACGCAGTATTTT. Amino acid sequence: CASSQAPSGYTDTQYF. This chain links TRBV4-2 with TRBJ2-3; 7 bases are a match to TRBD2. V was clipped by 1 base and J by 2 bases; unmatched bases: 6. CDR3 size: 16 residues. Germline V gene sequence: CDR1 LGHNA, CDR2 YNFKEQ.

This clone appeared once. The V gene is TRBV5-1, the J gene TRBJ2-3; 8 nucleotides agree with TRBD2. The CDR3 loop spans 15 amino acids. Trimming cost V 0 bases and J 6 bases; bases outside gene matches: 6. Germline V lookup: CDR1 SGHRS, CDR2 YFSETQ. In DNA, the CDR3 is TGCGCCAGCAGCTTGGCCGCTCCGGGAGGGGATACGCAGTATTTT. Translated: CASSLAAPGGDTQYF. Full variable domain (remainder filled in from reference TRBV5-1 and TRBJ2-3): KAGVTQTPRYLIKTRGQQVTLSCSPISGHRSVSWYQQTPGQGLQFLFEYFSETQRNKGNFPGRFSGRQFSNSRSEMNVSTLELGDSALYLCASSLAAPGGDTQYFGPGTRLTVL.

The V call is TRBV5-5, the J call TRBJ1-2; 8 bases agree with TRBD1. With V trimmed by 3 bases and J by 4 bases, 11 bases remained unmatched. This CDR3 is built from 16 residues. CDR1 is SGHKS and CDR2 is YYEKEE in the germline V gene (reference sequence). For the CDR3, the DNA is TGTGCCAGCAGCTGGTACCGGACAGGGAGAGGCTATGGCTACACCTTC. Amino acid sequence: CASSWYRTGRGYGYTF.

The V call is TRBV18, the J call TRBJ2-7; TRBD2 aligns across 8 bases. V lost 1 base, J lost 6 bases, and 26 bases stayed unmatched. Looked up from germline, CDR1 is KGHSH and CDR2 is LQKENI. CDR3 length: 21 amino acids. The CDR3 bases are TGTGCCAGCTCACCACTCCCCGTTTCTGGCGCGGGAGGCAACCTACAGGGCGAGCAGTACTTC. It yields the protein CASSPLPVSGAGGNLQGEQYF.

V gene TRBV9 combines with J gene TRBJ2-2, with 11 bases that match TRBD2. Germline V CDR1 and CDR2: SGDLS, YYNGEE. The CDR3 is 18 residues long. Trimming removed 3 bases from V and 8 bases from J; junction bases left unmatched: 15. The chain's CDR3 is CASSETGTSGILFGELFF. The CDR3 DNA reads TGTGCCAGCAGCGAAACCGGGACTAGCGGAATCCTTTTTGGGGAGCTGTTTTTT.

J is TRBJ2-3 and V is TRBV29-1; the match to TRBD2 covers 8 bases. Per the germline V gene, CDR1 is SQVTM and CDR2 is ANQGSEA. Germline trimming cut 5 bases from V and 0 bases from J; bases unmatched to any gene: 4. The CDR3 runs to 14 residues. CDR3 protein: CSVIAGLSTDTQYF. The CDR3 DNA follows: TGCAGCGTTATAGCGGGACTCAGCACAGATACGCAGTATTTT.

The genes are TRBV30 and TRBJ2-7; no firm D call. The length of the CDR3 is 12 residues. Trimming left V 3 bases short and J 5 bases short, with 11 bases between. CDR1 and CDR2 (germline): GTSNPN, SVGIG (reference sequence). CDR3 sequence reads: CAWSRLVNEQYF. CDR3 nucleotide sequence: TGTGCCTGGAGCAGGCTCGTGAACGAGCAGTACTTC.

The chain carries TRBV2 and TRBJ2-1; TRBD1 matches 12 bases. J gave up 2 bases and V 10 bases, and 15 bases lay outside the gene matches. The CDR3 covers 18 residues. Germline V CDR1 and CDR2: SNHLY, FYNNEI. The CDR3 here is CANTPGQGATPPYNEQFF. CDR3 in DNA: TGTGCCAATACCCCGGGACAGGGGGCGACTCCACCCTACAATGAGCAGTTCTTC.

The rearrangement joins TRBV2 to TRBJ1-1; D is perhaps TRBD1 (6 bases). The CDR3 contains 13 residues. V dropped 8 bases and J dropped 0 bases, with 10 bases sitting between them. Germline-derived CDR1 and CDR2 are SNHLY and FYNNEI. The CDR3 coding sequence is TGTGCCAGCGGGAGGGACATGAACACTGAAGCTTTCTTT. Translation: CASGRDMNTEAFF. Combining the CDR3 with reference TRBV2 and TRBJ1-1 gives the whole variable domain EPEVTQTPSHQVTQMGQEVILRCVPISNHLYFYWYRQILGQKVEFLVSFYNNEISEKSEIFDDQFSVERPDGSNFTLKIRSTKLEDSAMYFCASGRDMNTEAFFGQGTRLTVV.

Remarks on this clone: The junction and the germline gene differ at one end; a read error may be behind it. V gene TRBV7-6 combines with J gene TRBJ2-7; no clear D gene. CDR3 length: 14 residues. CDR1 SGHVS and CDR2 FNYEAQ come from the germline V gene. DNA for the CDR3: TGTGCCAGCAGTTTAGGCCCCCCGGCCTACGAGCAGTACTTC. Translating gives CASSLGPPAYEQYF.

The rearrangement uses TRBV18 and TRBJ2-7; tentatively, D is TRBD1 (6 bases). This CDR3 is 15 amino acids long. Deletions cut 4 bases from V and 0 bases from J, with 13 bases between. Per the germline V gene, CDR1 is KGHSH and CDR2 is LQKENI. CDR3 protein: CASSRKGDTSYEQYF. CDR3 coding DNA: TGTGCCAGCTCACGAAAAGGGGACACCTCCTACGAGCAGTACTTC. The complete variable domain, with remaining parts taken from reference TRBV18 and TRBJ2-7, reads NAGVMQNPRHLVRRRGQEARLRCSPMKGHSHVYWYRQLPEEGLKFMVYLQKENIIDESGMPKERFSAEFPKEGPSILRIQQVVRGDSAAYFCASSRKGDTSYEQYFGPGTRLTVT.

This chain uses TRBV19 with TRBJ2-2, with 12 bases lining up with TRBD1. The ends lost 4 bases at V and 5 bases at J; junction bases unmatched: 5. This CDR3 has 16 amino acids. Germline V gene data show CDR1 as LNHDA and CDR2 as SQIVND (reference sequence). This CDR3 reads CASSTGTGGKTGELFF. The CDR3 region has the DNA TGTGCCAGTAGTACCGGGACAGGGGGCAAGACCGGGGAGCTGTTTTTT.

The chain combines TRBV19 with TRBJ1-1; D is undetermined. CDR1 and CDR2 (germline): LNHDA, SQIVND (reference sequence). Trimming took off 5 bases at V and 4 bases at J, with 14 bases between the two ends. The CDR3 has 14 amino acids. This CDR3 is CASSLKRTATEAFF. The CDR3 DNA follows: TGTGCCAGTAGTCTAAAAAGGACTGCCACTGAAGCTTTCTTT.

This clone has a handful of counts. The CDR3 protein is CASSLAGRGQETQYF. DNA for the CDR3: TGTGCCAGCAGCTTGGCGGGCAGGGGCCAAGAGACCCAGTACTTC. This chain joins TRBV5-6 and TRBJ2-5; D may be TRBD1 (6 bases). CDR1 is SGHDT and CDR2 is YYEEEE in the germline V gene. V was shortened by 0 bases and J by 1 base, with 10 bases between the two germline ends. CDR3 length: 15 residues. Variable domain in full (rest from reference TRBV5-6 and TRBJ2-5): DAGVTQSPTHLIKTRGQQVTLRCSPKSGHDTVSWYQQALGQGPQFIFQYYEEEERQRGNFPDRFSGHQFPNYSSELNVNALLLGDSALYLCASSLAGRGQETQYFGPGTRLLVL.

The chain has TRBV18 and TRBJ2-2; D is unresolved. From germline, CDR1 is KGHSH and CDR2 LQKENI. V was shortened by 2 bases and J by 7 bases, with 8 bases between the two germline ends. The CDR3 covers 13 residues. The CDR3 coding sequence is TGTGCCAGCTCACCAGCTGGCTTCGGGGAGCTGTTTTTT. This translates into CASSPAGFGELFF.

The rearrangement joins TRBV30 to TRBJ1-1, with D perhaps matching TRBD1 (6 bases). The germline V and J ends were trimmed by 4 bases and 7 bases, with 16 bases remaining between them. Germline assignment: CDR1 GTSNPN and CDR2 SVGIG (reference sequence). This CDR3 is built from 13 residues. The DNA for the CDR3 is TGTGCCTGGACAGGGGAGGGGATCGGTGAAGCTTTCTTT. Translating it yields CAWTGEGIGEAFF.

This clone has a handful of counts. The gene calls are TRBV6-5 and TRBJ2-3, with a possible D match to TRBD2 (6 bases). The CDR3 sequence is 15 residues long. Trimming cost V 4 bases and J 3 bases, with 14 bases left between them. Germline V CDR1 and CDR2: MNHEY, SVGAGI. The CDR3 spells CASSLLGGATDTQYF. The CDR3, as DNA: TGTGCCAGCAGTTTGCTGGGCGGGGCGACAGATACGCAGTATTTT.

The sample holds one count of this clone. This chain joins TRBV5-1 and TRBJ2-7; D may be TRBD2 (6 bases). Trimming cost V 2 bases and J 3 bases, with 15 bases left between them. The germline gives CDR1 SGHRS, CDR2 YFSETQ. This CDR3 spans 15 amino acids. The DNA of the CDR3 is TGCGCCAGCAGCTTTGAGGGAGGTATCGGCTACGAGCAGTACTTC. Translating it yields CASSFEGGIGYEQYF.

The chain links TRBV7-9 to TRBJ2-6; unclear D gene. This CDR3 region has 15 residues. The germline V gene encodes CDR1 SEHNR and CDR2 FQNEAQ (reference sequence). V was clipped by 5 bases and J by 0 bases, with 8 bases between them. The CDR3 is CASSQTNSGANVLTF. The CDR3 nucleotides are TGTGCCAGCAGCCAAACTAACTCTGGGGCCAACGTCCTGACTTTC.

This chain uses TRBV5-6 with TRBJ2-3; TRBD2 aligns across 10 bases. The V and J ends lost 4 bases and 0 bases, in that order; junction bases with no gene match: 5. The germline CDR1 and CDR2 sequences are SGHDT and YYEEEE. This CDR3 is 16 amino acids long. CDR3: CASSRRTSGSTDTQYF. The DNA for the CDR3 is TGTGCCAGCAGCAGACGGACTAGCGGAAGCACAGATACGCAGTATTTT.

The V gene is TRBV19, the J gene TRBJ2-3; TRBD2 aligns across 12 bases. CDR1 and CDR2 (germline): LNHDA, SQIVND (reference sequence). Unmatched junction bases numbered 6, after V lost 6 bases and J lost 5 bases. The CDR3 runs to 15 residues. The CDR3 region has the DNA TGTGCCAGTAGGGCTAGCGGGAGGGCCAGAGATACGCAGTATTTT. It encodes CASRASGRARDTQYF.

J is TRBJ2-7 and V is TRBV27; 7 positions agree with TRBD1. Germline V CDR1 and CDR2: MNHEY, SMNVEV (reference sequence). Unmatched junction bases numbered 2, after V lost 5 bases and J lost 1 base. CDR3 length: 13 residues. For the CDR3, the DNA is TGTGCCAGCAGTACGGACAGGTCCTACGAGCAGTACTTC. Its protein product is CASSTDRSYEQYF.

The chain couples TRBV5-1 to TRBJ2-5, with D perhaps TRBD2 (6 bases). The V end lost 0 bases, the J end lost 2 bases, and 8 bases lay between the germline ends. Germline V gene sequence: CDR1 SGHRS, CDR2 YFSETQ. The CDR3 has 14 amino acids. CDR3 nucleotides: TGCGCCAGCAGCTTGGGACTAGTTCAAGAGACCCAGTACTTC. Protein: CASSLGLVQETQYF.

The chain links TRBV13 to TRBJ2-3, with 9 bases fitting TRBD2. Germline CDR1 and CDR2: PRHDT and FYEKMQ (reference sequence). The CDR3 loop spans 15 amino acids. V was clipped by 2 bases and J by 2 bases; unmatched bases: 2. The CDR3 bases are TGTGCCAGCAGCTTAAGCGGGAGGCCCACAGATACGCAGTATTTT. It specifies CASSLSGRPTDTQYF. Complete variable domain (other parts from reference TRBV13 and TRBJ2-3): AAGVIQSPRHLIKEKRETATLKCYPIPRHDTVYWYQQGPGQDPQFLISFYEKMQSDKGSIPDRFSAQQFSDYHSELNMSSLELGDSALYFCASSLSGRPTDTQYFGPGTRLTVL.